These 8 T cell receptor beta chains share one sample of origin, sequenced in a study of OX40 agonist ivuxolimab in advanced cancers. Data came from immunoSEQ multiplex PCR; TCRdb stores just in-frame clones and leaves some out. The sample has about 17,000 clones; roughly 78% are singletons. The sample here was CD4+ or CD8+ T cells sorted from blood, taken in a trial of the OX40 agonist ivuxolimab. The receptors were sampled from an adult with an advanced solid tumor such as melanoma, head and neck, liver or kidney cancer.

CDR3 sequence reads: CASSPRTGAETQYF. The CDR3 DNA sequence: TGTGCCAGCTCACCACGGACAGGGGCCGAGACCCAGTACTTC. The rearrangement joins TRBV18 to TRBJ2-5, with TRBD1 matching 9 bases. V was pared by 1 base and J by 5 bases, with 2 bases of the junction left unmatched. Germline CDR1 reads KGHSH; CDR2 reads LQKENI. The CDR3 loop spans 14 amino acids.

This rearrangement joins TRBV4-2 to TRBJ1-6, with D maybe TRBD1 (6 bases). CDR3 size: 15 residues. V gave up 1 base and J gave up 9 bases, with 13 bases separating them. Germline V gene data show CDR1 as LGHNA and CDR2 as YNFKEQ. CDR3 sequence reads: CASSQGGGRGSPLHF. CDR3 sequence (DNA): TGTGCCAGCAGCCAAGGAGGGGGGAGAGGTTCACCCCTCCACTTT.

The rearrangement joins TRBV6-5 to TRBJ2-3; D not resolved. The CDR3 is 14 residues long. CDR1 and CDR2 from the germline V gene are MNHEY and SVGAGI. V gave up 0 bases and J gave up 1 base, with 5 bases separating them. The CDR3 loop is CASSYSTGTDTQYF. Here the CDR3 DNA reads TGTGCCAGCAGTTACTCGACGGGCACAGATACGCAGTATTTT.

The CDR3 loop reads CASSLSLIADSTDTQYF. The DNA of the CDR3 is TGTGCCAGCAGCTTATCCCTAATAGCGGATAGCACAGATACGCAGTATTTT. V is TRBV11-1 and J is TRBJ2-3, with TRBD2 as a possible D gene (6 bases). The V and J ends lost 2 bases and 0 bases respectively, with 15 bases between them. From germline, CDR1 is SGHAT and CDR2 FQDESV (reference sequence). There are 17 residues in the CDR3.

The chain couples TRBV2 to TRBJ2-5, with 13 nucleotides matching TRBD2. CDR3 length: 15 residues. CDR1 is SNHLY, CDR2 FYNNEI, per germline. J lost 4 bases, V lost 6 bases, and 5 bases had no gene match. DNA for the CDR3: TGTGCCAGCAGAATTGGACTAGCGGGAGTAGAGACCCAGTACTTC. Residues: CASRIGLAGVETQYF.

This chain joins TRBV5-1 and TRBJ2-7, with 10 bases aligning to TRBD2. The CDR3 consists of 17 residues. The trim removed 3 bases at V and 2 bases at J, leaving 11 bases unmatched. Germline CDR1 reads SGHRS; CDR2 reads YFSETQ. In DNA, the CDR3 is TGCGCCAGCAGCTCTTGGGCCCAACTAGCGGGGACCTACGAGCAGTACTTC. This sequence encodes CASSSWAQLAGTYEQYF.

The chain carries TRBV27 and TRBJ2-1; D gene unclear. Looked up from germline, CDR1 is MNHEY and CDR2 is SMNVEV (reference sequence). With 5 bases removed from V and 6 bases from J, the gap between germline ends came to 17 bases. The CDR3 is 15 amino acids. The CDR3 nucleotides read TGTGCCAGCAGTCTTGGAGTTGACTGGGGCAATGAGCAGTTCTTC. Protein: CASSLGVDWGNEQFF.

The chain recombines TRBV10-3 with TRBJ1-2; D is unclear. This CDR3 has 13 amino acids. V lost 2 bases, J lost 6 bases, and 10 bases lay in between. Germline lookup yields CDR1 ENHRY and CDR2 SYGVKD. The CDR3 reads CAISELKINGYTF. CDR3 in DNA: TGTGCCATCAGTGAGCTAAAGATAAATGGCTACACCTTC.